This T cell receptor (beta chain) came from a study of tumor-infiltrating lymphocytes in primary liver carcinoma. Background on the study: Tumor stage was T1-T3 N0M0, and tumor size was roughly 4 to 10 cm across. General study points: Reduced overlap was seen in tumor-adjacent and tumor-blood pairs versus tumor region pairs.

Starting material of 500 to 600 ng total RNA yielded TCR beta cDNA via a constant-region primer. Libraries of TCR beta came from three nested multiplex PCR rounds with slightly modified ARM-PCR. The first two PCR rounds used TRBV1-TRBV30 forward primers with a C-beta reverse primer, 9 to 11 cycles each. MiXCR, applied by TCRdb to the multiplex PCR reads, yields one record per CDR3 protein. In the table there are roughly 120,000 distinct CDR3 sequences, approximately 70% of which are singletons. This clonotype was counted many times. No antigen is known for it. CDR3 length equals 14 residues. The ends lost 5 bases at V and 2 bases at J; junction bases unmatched: 5. From germline, CDR1 is MNHEY and CDR2 SVGAGI. Between about 17 and 34 mg of unsorted bulk tissue served as the source from which RNA and DNA were co-extracted. The authors sampled five separate regions per tumor.

The material sequenced was liver tumor tissue from sampling region 1. The sample's subset: tumor region T1, superior pole. This chain links TRBV6-5 with TRBJ1-2; 7 bases map to TRBD1. The origin of this receptor is a woman aged 60-70 years with primary liver carcinoma and hepatitis B virus infection. The CDR3 reads CASSTLQGNYGYTF. DNA of the CDR3: TGTGCCAGCAGTACCTTACAGGGGAACTATGGCTACACCTTC.